The clone carrying this TCR beta chain has ten or more counts. The study included ophthalmopathy patients with Clinical Activity Score at least 3, NOSPECS grade at least 4 and duration under 3 months. Uncontrolled infection, other autoimmune disease, pregnancy or lactation disqualified patients from enrolment. Diagnosis rested on symptoms, serum thyroxine and TRAb, thyroid ultrasound, and orbital computed tomography. Trimming at V came to 3 bases and at J to 5 bases, leaving 10 bases not matched to a gene. Germline CDR1 and CDR2: KGHSH and LQKENI. The CDR3 totals 16 residues. The data are from a study of T cells in Graves' hyperthyroidism and ophthalmopathy. RNA transcripts served as the template for amplifying TCR beta CDR3 regions. HTBI primers were employed in a first-round RT-PCR of the TCR CDR3. TCRdb re-called the multiplex PCR reads with MiXCR, one entry per CDR3 protein. The table has about 600,000 distinct CDR3 sequences, approximately 15% seen once.

The sample was blood. This receptor was obtained from a woman under 30 with Graves' ophthalmopathy. The chain combines TRBV18 with TRBJ2-5; 9 bases agree with TRBD2. The CDR3 loop reads CASSPAALAGKETQYF. For the CDR3, the DNA is TGTGCCAGCTCACCCGCGGCTCTAGCGGGAAAGGAGACCCAGTACTTC.